The 27 T cell receptor beta chains presented below share a single source sample, sequenced in a study of cytomegalovirus exposure and HLA in healthy donors (TCRdb year 2017). Libraries were constructed by the immunoSEQ multiplex PCR assay. The table comes from immuneACCESS by way of TCRdb, which keeps in-frame sequences with V and J called. Part of the clones is missing from these tables; in studies checked, under half for an unresolved V gene and the rest for unknown reasons. The sample table lists 150,000 to 250,000 clones, 81% of them with a count of one. 1% to 1.5% of the sample belongs to the ten largest clones. The sequenced material came from PBMCs. The receptor set was obtained from a young woman in good health and CMV-seronegative.

The chain links TRBV11-2 to TRBJ2-7, with D perhaps matching TRBD2 (5 bases). Per the germline V gene, CDR1 is SGHAT and CDR2 is FQNNGV. The V end was cut by 7 bases, the J end by 6 bases, with 16 bases between. The CDR3 spans 13 residues. The CDR3 nucleotides are TGTGCCAGCACCCGGCGGGTCGTCAGCGAGCAGTACTTC. Translating gives CASTRRVVSEQYF.

The CDR3 here is CASSHDGGQYEQYF. The CDR3 nucleotides are TGTGCCAGCAGTCACGACGGGGGGCAATACGAGCAGTACTTC. The chain uses TRBV6-5 and TRBJ2-7, with a possible D match to TRBD2 (7 bases). V dropped 5 bases and J dropped 4 bases, with 15 bases sitting between them. The V gene's germline CDR1 is MNHEY and CDR2 SVGAGI. The CDR3 totals 14 residues.

The chain recombines TRBV4-2 with TRBJ2-1; TRBD2 might be the D (6 bases). The CDR3 spans 16 residues. Between the trimmed V and J ends, which lost 4 bases and 6 bases, there was a span of 19 bases. Germline CDR1 reads LGHNA; CDR2 reads YNFKEQ. The CDR3 nucleotides are TGTGCCAGCAGCCCCCTAGGAAAGTCGGGAGCCAATGAGCAGTTCTTC. Protein: CASSPLGKSGANEQFF.

The rearrangement uses TRBV30 and TRBJ2-7; TRBD2 matches at 9 bases. The CDR3 sequence is 16 residues long. The germline V gene encodes CDR1 GTSNPN and CDR2 SVGIG (reference sequence). V dropped 3 bases and J dropped 1; count of bases not matched to a gene: 10. The CDR3 is CAWRRRGLAGSYEQYF. The CDR3 coding sequence is TGTGCCTGGAGACGAAGAGGCCTAGCGGGGTCCTACGAGCAGTACTTC. The whole variable domain, remainder taken from reference TRBV30 and TRBJ2-7, is SQTIHQWPATLVQPVGSPLSLECTVEGTSNPNLYWYRQAAGRGLQLLFYSVGIGQISSEVPQNLSASRPQDRQFILSSKKLLLSDSGFYLCAWRRRGLAGSYEQYFGPGTRLTVT.

V usage is TRBV27 and J usage is TRBJ2-1; TRBD2 matches 9 bases. The germline CDR1 and CDR2 sequences are MNHEY and SMNVEV (reference sequence). This CDR3 contains 16 residues. The V segment lost 4 bases and the J segment 4 bases; nucleotides outside the gene matches: 8. The CDR3 DNA sequence: TGTGCCAGCAGTTCCACGGGACTAGCAGTATACAATGAGCAGTTCTTC. Translating gives CASSSTGLAVYNEQFF.

The J gene is TRBJ2-7, the V gene TRBV6-5, with a tentative D call TRBD1 (7 bases). V gave up 8 bases and J gave up 6 bases, with 17 bases separating them. Germline V CDR1 and CDR2: MNHEY, SVGAGI. The CDR3 is 13 amino acids. This CDR3 reads CASGETGTAEQYF. For the CDR3, the DNA is TGTGCCAGCGGGGAGACAGGGACTGCCGAGCAGTACTTC.

J is TRBJ2-5 and V is TRBV30; D gene ambiguous. Trimming removed 0 bases from V and 3 bases from J, with 5 bases in between. Germline V gives CDR1 GTSNPN, CDR2 SVGIG (reference sequence). CDR3 length equals 12 residues. Written as DNA, the CDR3 is TGTGCCTGGAGTGTACGAGAAGAGACCCAGTACTTC. The encoded protein is CAWSVREETQYF.

This clone was counted once. The J gene is TRBJ2-7, the V gene TRBV7-2; a possible D gene is TRBD1 (7 bases). The CDR3 has 14 amino acids. V lost 3 bases, J lost 6 bases, and 15 bases lay in between. Per the germline V gene, CDR1 is SGHTA and CDR2 is FQGNSA. CDR3 coding DNA: TGTGCCAGCAGCTTGCGGGACAGTCGTTCCGAGCAGTACTTC. Amino acid sequence: CASSLRDSRSEQYF.

The chain employs TRBV5-1 and TRBJ2-3; D is ambiguous. The CDR3 has 13 amino acids. CDR1 SGHRS and CDR2 YFSETQ come from the germline V gene. Trimming removed 7 bases from V and 1 base from J, with 10 bases in between. The chain's CDR3 is CASGSLGTDTQYF. CDR3 nucleotide sequence: TGCGCCAGCGGTAGCCTCGGCACAGATACGCAGTATTTT. Based on the CDR3 plus reference TRBV5-1 and TRBJ2-3, the full variable domain is KAGVTQTPRYLIKTRGQQVTLSCSPISGHRSVSWYQQTPGQGLQFLFEYFSETQRNKGNFPGRFSGRQFSNSRSEMNVSTLELGDSALYLCASGSLGTDTQYFGPGTRLTVL.

The rearrangement links TRBV6-6 to TRBJ2-7, with a tentative D call TRBD2 (5 bases). Trimming removed 2 bases at V and 3 bases at J, with 17 bases between. Germline V gene sequence: CDR1 MNHNY, CDR2 SVGAGI (reference sequence). The CDR3 totals 16 residues. In nucleotides, the CDR3 is TGTGCCAGCAGTTACGGTAAGCAGACTACCGACTACGAGCAGTACTTC. Protein: CASSYGKQTTDYEQYF.

CDR3 region: CAWSTTGSAGNTIYF. CDR3 in DNA: TGTGCCTGGAGTACCACAGGGTCTGCTGGAAACACCATATATTTT. The V gene is TRBV30, the J gene TRBJ1-3, with D maybe TRBD1 (6 bases). Germline CDR1 reads GTSNPN; CDR2 reads SVGIG (reference sequence). V was cut by 2 bases and J by 2 bases, with 13 bases left in between. CDR3 size: 15 residues.

V usage is TRBV25-1 and J usage is TRBJ2-7; tentatively, D is TRBD2 (6 bases). V was trimmed by 6 bases and J by 3 bases, leaving 12 bases between them. The CDR3 is made up of 13 amino acids. In germline, CDR1 is MGHDK, CDR2 SYGVNS. This chain's CDR3 is CASSRPGGYEQYF. The DNA for the CDR3 is TGTGCCAGCAGCCGACCCGGGGGCTACGAGCAGTACTTC.

This chain joins TRBV4-1 and TRBJ2-5; D is unresolved. V gave up 2 bases and J gave up 3 bases, with 10 bases separating them. The CDR3 covers 14 residues. Germline V gene data show CDR1 as MGHRA and CDR2 as YSYEKL. CDR3: CASSQSRPEETQYF. CDR3 nucleotides: TGCGCCAGCAGCCAATCGCGTCCGGAAGAGACCCAGTACTTC.

This clone was seen a few times. The V call is TRBV19, the J call TRBJ2-7; 13 bases map to TRBD2. The V and J ends lost 5 bases and 3 bases, in that order; junction bases with no gene match: 4. CDR3 size: 15 residues. Germline-derived CDR1 and CDR2 are LNHDA and SQIVND (reference sequence). CDR3 protein: CASSVWTSGSYEQYF. In DNA, the CDR3 is TGTGCCAGTAGTGTCTGGACTAGCGGGAGCTACGAGCAGTACTTC.

This rearrangement joins TRBV18 to TRBJ1-2; 11 bases are a match to TRBD1. Looked up from germline, CDR1 is KGHSH and CDR2 is LQKENI. The CDR3 sequence is 15 residues long. V dropped 0 bases and J dropped 7; count of bases not matched to a gene: 4. The CDR3: CASSPPDRGLGGYTF. CDR3 DNA: TGTGCCAGCTCACCACCGGACAGGGGGCTGGGTGGCTACACCTTC.

The gene calls are TRBV30 and TRBJ2-7, with D maybe TRBD2 (5 bases). In germline, CDR1 is GTSNPN, CDR2 SVGIG (reference sequence). The CDR3 spans 13 residues. V lost 3 bases, J lost 3 bases, and 12 bases lay in between. CDR3 residues: CAWRDSPNYEQYF. In DNA form, the CDR3 reads TGTGCCTGGAGGGACTCTCCAAACTACGAGCAGTACTTC.

The rearrangement uses TRBV18 and TRBJ1-2; D remains ambiguous. This CDR3 comprises 14 residues. V lost 4 bases and J 4 bases, leaving 13 bases between the germline ends. Germline assignment: CDR1 KGHSH and CDR2 LQKENI. The CDR3 region has the DNA TGTGCCAGCTCACAGCCGGGTCGGTCCTATGGCTACACCTTC. This codes for CASSQPGRSYGYTF.

The chain links TRBV9 to TRBJ1-5; a possible D gene is TRBD1 (6 bases). Germline CDR1 SGDLS, CDR2 YYNGEE. CDR3 length: 14 amino acids. Trimming shortened V by 0 bases and J by 3 bases, and 7 bases separated the two germline ends. The CDR3 coding sequence is TGTGCCAGCAGCGTAGGGGACACCAATCAGCCCCAGCATTTT. As protein: CASSVGDTNQPQHF.

The chain links TRBV6-1 to TRBJ2-1, with 9 bases aligning to TRBD2. The V gene end was trimmed by 4 bases and the J gene end by 2 bases; junction bases not matched to a gene: 0. The CDR3 has 14 amino acids. The germline gives CDR1 MNHNS, CDR2 SASEGT. CDR3 nucleotide sequence: TGTGCCAGCAGTGGGACTAGCGCCTACAATGAGCAGTTCTTC. It codes for CASSGTSAYNEQFF.

The chain couples TRBV5-1 to TRBJ2-5; TRBD2 aligns across 15 bases. The V gene end was trimmed by 4 bases and the J gene end by 2 bases; junction bases not matched to a gene: 3. Per the germline V gene, CDR1 is SGHRS and CDR2 is YFSETQ. CDR3 length: 16 residues. CDR3 amino acids: CASSKGLAGGQETQYF. Written as DNA, the CDR3 is TGCGCCAGCAGCAAGGGACTAGCGGGAGGACAAGAGACCCAGTACTTC.

The V and J genes are TRBV7-6 and TRBJ2-5; 11 bases line up with TRBD2. Germline CDR1 reads SGHVS; CDR2 reads FNYEAQ. The CDR3 length is 16 residues. V shed 5 bases and J 6 bases; nucleotides not matched to a gene: 11. CDR3 DNA: TGTGCCAGCAGCCGGGGGTTAGCGGGAGGGCTAAAGACCCAGTACTTC. This codes for CASSRGLAGGLKTQYF.

The gene calls are TRBV5-1 and TRBJ1-4; TRBD1 agrees at 7 bases. The CDR3 runs to 15 residues. CDR1 is SGHRS, CDR2 YFSETQ, per germline. J gave up 6 bases and V 0 bases, and 5 bases lay outside the gene matches. CDR3 DNA sequence: TGCGCCAGCAGCTTGGCCCCGCAGGGGGATGAAAAACTGTTTTTT. It codes for CASSLAPQGDEKLFF.

V gene TRBV5-4 combines with J gene TRBJ1-2, with 8 bases that match TRBD1. The CDR3 spans 13 residues. V was clipped by 5 bases and J by 4 bases; unmatched bases: 4. Germline V gene sequence: CDR1 SGHNT, CDR2 YYREEE (reference sequence). CDR3 protein: CASSRGQGYGYTF. The CDR3 region has the DNA TGTGCCAGCAGTCGTGGACAGGGCTATGGCTACACCTTC. Complete variable domain (other parts from reference TRBV5-4 and TRBJ1-2): ETGVTQSPTHLIKTRGQQVTLRCSSQSGHNTVSWYQQALGQGPQFIFQYYREEENGRGNFPPRFSGLQFPNYSSELNVNALELDDSALYLCASSRGQGYGYTFGSGTRLTVV.

The chain is built from TRBV27 and TRBJ2-1; possible D gene TRBD2, 6 bases. Germline assignment: CDR1 MNHEY and CDR2 SMNVEV (reference sequence). Trimming left V 8 bases short and J 4 bases short, with 15 bases between. The length of the CDR3 is 14 residues. CDR3 bases: TGTGCCAGCGCTTGGGGACTGACGTACAATGAGCAGTTCTTC. It is translated as CASAWGLTYNEQFF.

The chain recombines TRBV4-2 with TRBJ2-7; no reliable D call. The CDR3 totals 14 residues. Trimming removed 1 base at V and 1 base at J, with 8 bases between. Germline V gives CDR1 LGHNA, CDR2 YNFKEQ. CDR3 DNA: TGTGCCAGCAGCCAAGCACAGATGTCCTACGAGCAGTACTTC. It is translated as CASSQAQMSYEQYF.

J is TRBJ2-7 and V is TRBV2, with 7 nucleotides matching TRBD2. The V gene end was trimmed by 8 bases and the J gene end by 0 bases; junction bases not matched to a gene: 7. Germline CDR1 and CDR2: SNHLY and FYNNEI. CDR3 length equals 14 residues. The CDR3 DNA follows: TGTGCCAGCGGAGGGCTAGCGGCCTCCTACGAGCAGTACTTC. Amino acids: CASGGLAASYEQYF.

The chain uses TRBV29-1 and TRBJ1-3; 8 nucleotides line up with TRBD1. V was pared by 4 bases and J by 8 bases, with 10 bases of the junction left unmatched. Germline V gene lookup returns CDR1 SQVTM and CDR2 ANQGSEA. CDR3 length: 14 amino acids. CDR3 bases: TGCAGCGTTGTGCACAGGGGGAATATAGACACCATATATTTT. Its translation is CSVVHRGNIDTIYF.